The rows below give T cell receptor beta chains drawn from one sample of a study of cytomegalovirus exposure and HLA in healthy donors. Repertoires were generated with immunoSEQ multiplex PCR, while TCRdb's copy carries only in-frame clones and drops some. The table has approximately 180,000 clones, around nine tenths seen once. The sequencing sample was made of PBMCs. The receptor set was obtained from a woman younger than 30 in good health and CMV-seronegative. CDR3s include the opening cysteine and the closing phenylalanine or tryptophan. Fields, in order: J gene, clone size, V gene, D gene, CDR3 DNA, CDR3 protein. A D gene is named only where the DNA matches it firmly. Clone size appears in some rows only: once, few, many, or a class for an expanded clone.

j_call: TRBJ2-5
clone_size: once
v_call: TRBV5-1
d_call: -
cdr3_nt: TGCGCCAGCAGCTACCAACAGGGTGGAGAGACCCAGTACTTC
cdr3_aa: CASSYQQGGETQYF

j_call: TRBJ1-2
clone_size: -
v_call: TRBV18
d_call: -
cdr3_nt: TGTGCCAGCTCATTGAGGTCTGACCCCTGGGACTATGGCTACACCTTC
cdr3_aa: CASSLRSDPWDYGYTF

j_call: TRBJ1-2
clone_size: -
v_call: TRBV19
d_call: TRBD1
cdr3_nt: TGTGCCAGTAGTCTTCAAGGACAGGACCCCCGGGAGAATGGCTACACCTTC
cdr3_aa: CASSLQGQDPRENGYTF

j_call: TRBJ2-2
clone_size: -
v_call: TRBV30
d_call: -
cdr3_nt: TGTGCCTGGAGTGGGGGGCAGGCTAACACCGGGGAGCTGTTTTTT
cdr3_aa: CAWSGGQANTGELFF

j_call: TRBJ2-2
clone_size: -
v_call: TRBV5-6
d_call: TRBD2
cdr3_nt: TGTGCCAGCAGCCCCACTAGCGGCACCGGGGAGCTGTTTTTT
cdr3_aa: CASSPTSGTGELFF

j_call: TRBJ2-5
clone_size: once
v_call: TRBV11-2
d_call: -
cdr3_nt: TGTGCCAGCAGCTTAGTCCTCGCCCGGGGGCAAGAGACCCAGTACTTC
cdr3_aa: CASSLVLARGQETQYF

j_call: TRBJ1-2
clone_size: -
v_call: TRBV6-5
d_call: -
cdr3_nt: TGTGCCACCTCGGATCGGAGGAACTATGGCTACACCTTC
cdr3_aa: CATSDRRNYGYTF

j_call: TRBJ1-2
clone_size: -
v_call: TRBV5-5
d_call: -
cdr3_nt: TGTGCCAGCAGTCGGGGGAACTATGGCTACACCTTC
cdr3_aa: CASSRGNYGYTF

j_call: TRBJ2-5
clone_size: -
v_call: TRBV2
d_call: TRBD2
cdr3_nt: TGTGCCAGTTATCATAGCGGGAGTTTGGAGACCCAGTACTTC
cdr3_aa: CASYHSGSLETQYF

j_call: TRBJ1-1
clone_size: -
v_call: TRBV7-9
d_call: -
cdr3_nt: TGTTCCAGCAGCTTGGGGACAATGAACACTGAAGCTTTCTTT
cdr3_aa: CSSSLGTMNTEAFF

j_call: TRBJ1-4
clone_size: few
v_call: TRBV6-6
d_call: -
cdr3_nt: TGTGCCAGCAGGACTCACAGGGCAACTAATGAAAAACTGTTTTTT
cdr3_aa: CASRTHRATNEKLFF

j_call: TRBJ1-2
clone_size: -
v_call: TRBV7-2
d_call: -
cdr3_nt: TGTGCCAGCAGCTTAATCCCCTCGCTGGACTTCTATGGCTACACCTTC
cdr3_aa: CASSLIPSLDFYGYTF

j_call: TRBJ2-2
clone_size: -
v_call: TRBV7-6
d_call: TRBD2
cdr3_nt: TGTGCCAGCAGCTTCCCGGGACTAGCGGGAGACCGGGACACCGGGGAGCTGTTTTTT
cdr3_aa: CASSFPGLAGDRDTGELFF

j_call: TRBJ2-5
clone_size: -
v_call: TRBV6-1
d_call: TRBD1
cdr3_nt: TGTGCCAGCAGTGAAGCGCAGGGGGCAGGAGGAGAGACCCAGTACTTC
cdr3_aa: CASSEAQGAGGETQYF

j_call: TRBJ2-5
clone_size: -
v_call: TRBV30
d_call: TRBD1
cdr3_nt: TGTGCCTGGTGCTGGACAGGGCAAGAGACCCAGTACTTC
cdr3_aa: CAWCWTGQETQYF

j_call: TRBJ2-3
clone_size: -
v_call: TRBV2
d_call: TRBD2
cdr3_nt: TGTGCCAGCAGTGAAAGGCGGGGGGGCACAGATACGCAGTATTTT
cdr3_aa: CASSERRGGTDTQYF

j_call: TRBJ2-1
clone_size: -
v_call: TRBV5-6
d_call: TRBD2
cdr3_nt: TGTGCCAGCAGTATACTAGCGGGAGGGCCCCGGTCCTACAATGAGCAGTTCTTC
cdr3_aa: CASSILAGGPRSYNEQFF

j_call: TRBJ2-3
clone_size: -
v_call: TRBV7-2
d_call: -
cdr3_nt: TGTGCCAGCAGCCCTGGGCAGCTTACGCAGTATTTT
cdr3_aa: CASSPGQLTQYF